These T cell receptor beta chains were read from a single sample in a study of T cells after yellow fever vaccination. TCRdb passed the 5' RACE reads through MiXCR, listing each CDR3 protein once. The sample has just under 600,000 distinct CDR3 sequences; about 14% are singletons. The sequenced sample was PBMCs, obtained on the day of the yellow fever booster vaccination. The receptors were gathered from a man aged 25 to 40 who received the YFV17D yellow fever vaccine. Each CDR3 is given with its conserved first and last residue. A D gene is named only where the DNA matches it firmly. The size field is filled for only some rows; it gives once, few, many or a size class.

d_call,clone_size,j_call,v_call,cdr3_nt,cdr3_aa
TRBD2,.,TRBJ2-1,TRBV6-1,TGTGCCAGCAGCCTCATAGCGGGAGAAACGGATGAGCAGTTCTTC,CASSLIAGETDEQFF
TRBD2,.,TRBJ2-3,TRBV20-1,TGCAGTGCATCCGGGACTAGCGGGAGTGATACGCAGTATTTT,CSASGTSGSDTQYF
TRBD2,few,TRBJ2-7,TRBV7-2,TGTGCCAGCAGCTTAGCAGCGGGGGGTTCCTACGAGCAGTACTTC,CASSLAAGGSYEQYF
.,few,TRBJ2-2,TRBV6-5,TGTGCCAGCAGTTCGGGAATATGGAGAACCGGGGAGCTGTTTTTT,CASSSGIWRTGELFF
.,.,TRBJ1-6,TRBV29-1,TGCAGCGTCTCGGACGGCGGGTCCTATAATTCACCCCTCCACTTT,CSVSDGGSYNSPLHF
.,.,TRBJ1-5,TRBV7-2,TGTGCCAGCAGCTTAGGACAGTCAGAACAGCCCCAGCATTTT,CASSLGQSEQPQHF
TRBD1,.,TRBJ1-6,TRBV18,TGTGCCAGCTCTCAGACAGGGGGCGGAAATTCACCCCTCCACTTT,CASSQTGGGNSPLHF
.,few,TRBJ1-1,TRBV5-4,TGTGCCAGCACGCCACCGGGACCTAGAAACACTGAAGCTTTCTTT,CASTPPGPRNTEAFF
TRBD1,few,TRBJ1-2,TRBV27,TGTGCCAGCAGAGTCGACAGGGGGCTTGGTGGCTACACCTTC,CASRVDRGLGGYTF
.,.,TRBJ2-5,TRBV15,TGTGCCACCGAATTGGACAGCAACCGAGAGACCCAGTACTTC,CATELDSNRETQYF
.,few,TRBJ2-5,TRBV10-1,TGCGCCAGCAGTGAGTCGTTGGTTCAAGAGACCCAGTACTTC,CASSESLVQETQYF
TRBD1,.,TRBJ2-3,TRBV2,TGTGCCAGCAGTACAGGGGCAGATACGCAGTATTTT,CASSTGADTQYF
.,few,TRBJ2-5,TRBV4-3,TGCGCCAGCAGCCAAGATTTGGGGGGCCAAGAGACCCAGTACTTC,CASSQDLGGQETQYF
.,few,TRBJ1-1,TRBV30,TGTGCCTGGCTGTCGCGGACAGCGAACACTGAAGCTTTCTTT,CAWLSRTANTEAFF
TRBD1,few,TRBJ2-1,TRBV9,TGTGCCAGCAGCGTTGGGACAGGGTGGAGTGACGAGCAGTTCTTC,CASSVGTGWSDEQFF
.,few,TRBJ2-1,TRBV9,TGTGCCAGCGGGGTCGGGGGCGGTTCCTACAATGAGCAGTTCTTC,CASGVGGGSYNEQFF
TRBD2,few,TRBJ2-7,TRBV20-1,TGCAGTGCTAGAGATCCTCGGACTAGCACTGCTGGTGAGCAGTACTTC,CSARDPRTSTAGEQYF
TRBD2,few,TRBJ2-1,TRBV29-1,TGCAGCGGAGGACTAGCGGGAGAAGTCTTCGATGAGCAGTTCTTC,CSGGLAGEVFDEQFF
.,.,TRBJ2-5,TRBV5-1,TGCGCCAGCAGCTTCAGGTACCAAGAGACCCAGTACTTC,CASSFRYQETQYF
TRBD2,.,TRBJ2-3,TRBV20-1,TGCAGTGCCACCCCGACAAGCGGGAGAACAGAGGATACGCAGTATTTT,CSATPTSGRTEDTQYF
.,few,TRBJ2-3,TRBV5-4,TGTGCCAGCAGCCTTGGGACAGGGGGTCCCCGACTAGCGGGAACAGATACGCAGTATTTT,CASSLGTGGPRLAGTDTQYF
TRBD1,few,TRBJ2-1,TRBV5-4,TGTGCCAGCAGCCCCGGGACAGTCTCCTACAATGAGCAGTTCTTC,CASSPGTVSYNEQFF
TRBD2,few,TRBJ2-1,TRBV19,TGTGCCACCCAGAGACTAGCCGAGACTGAGCAGTTCTTC,CATQRLAETEQFF
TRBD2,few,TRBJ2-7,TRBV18,TGTGCCAGCTCACCGATGACTAGACGGGAGGTATTCTACGAGCAGTACTTC,CASSPMTRREVFYEQYF
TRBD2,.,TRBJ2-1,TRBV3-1,TGTGCCACCTCAAGTGCGAGCGGGAGTTACAATGAGCAGTTCTTC,CATSSASGSYNEQFF
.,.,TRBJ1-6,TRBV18,TGTGCCAGCTCACCTTGGTCTCGTTCACCCCTCCACTTT,CASSPWSRSPLHF
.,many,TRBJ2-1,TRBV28,TGTGCCAGCAGTTTATTGGGGTATTACAATGAGCAGTTCTTC,CASSLLGYYNEQFF
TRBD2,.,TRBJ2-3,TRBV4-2,TGTGCCAGCAGCCAACTAGCGGGAGAGGGGACAGATACGCAGTATTTT,CASSQLAGEGTDTQYF
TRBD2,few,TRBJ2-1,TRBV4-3,TGCGCCAGCAGCCAAGTCTGGGCGGGAGGACATTACAATGAGCAGTTCTTC,CASSQVWAGGHYNEQFF
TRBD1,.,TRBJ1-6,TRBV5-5,TGTGCCAGCAGCGCTGCCCCGACAGGGAGTTCACCCCTCCACTTT,CASSAAPTGSSPLHF
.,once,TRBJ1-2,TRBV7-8,TGTGCCAGCAGCTTAGGTGGTGCTATAAAGGGCTATGGCTACACCTTC,CASSLGGAIKGYGYTF
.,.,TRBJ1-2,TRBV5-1,TGCGCCAGCAGGGTCCTGGACGGGAACTATGGCTACACCTTC,CASRVLDGNYGYTF
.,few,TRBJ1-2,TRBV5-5,TGTGCCAGCAGCTTCATTGCGGCGGATGGCTACACCTTC,CASSFIAADGYTF
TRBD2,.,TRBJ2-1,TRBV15,TGTGCCACCAGCAGAGATTTGAGGCCTAGCGGGAGTCCCGATGAGCAGTTCTTC,CATSRDLRPSGSPDEQFF
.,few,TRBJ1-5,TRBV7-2,TGTGCCAGCAGCTTAGCGGGGAGTCCTGGGCCCCAGCATTTT,CASSLAGSPGPQHF
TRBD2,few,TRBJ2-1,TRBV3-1,TGTGCCAGCAGCCGGGGACTAGCGGGAGTTGAGCAGTTCTTC,CASSRGLAGVEQFF
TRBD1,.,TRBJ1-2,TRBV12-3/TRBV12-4,TGTGCCAGCAGTTCTTCCGGACAGGGATTAAAGTATGGCTACACCTTC,CASSSSGQGLKYGYTF
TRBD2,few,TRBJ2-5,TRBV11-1,TGTGCCAGCAGCCCTCGGATAGCGGGAGTACAAGAGACCCAGTACTTC,CASSPRIAGVQETQYF
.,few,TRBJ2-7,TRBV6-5,TGTGCCAGCAGTTACTCGGACGGTACCTACGAGCAGTACTTC,CASSYSDGTYEQYF
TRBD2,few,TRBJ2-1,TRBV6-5,TGTGCCAGCAGTATACTAGCGGGAGGCAATGAGCAGTTCTTC,CASSILAGGNEQFF
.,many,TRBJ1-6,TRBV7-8,TGTGCCAGCAGCCCCCGTGGGGGAGGCTCCTATAATTCACCCCTCCACTTT,CASSPRGGGSYNSPLHF
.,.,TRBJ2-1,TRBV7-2,TGTGCCAGCAGCTCTACGTCGGATAGCTCCTACAATGAGCAGTTCTTC,CASSSTSDSSYNEQFF